This T cell receptor (beta chain) was observed in a study of cytomegalovirus exposure and HLA in healthy donors. Details on this clone: Its target is unknown.

The study, taken as a whole, reports: Common viral pathogens (according to a later analysis) appeared linked to several of the most significant clusters. Altogether, more than 150 TCR beta chains were recorded as cytomegalovirus-associated.

The PCR had 60 Vbeta and 13 Jbeta primers. Sequenced by immunoSEQ multiplex PCR; TCRdb stores in-frame clones only, minus some. The table has tens of thousands of clones, 82% seen once. Germline loops: CDR1 MGHRA, CDR2 YSYEKL. V was pared by 1 base and J by 1 base, with 11 bases between. CDR3 length equals 15 residues. This sequence originates from a man aged 25 to 45 in good health and CMV-seronegative. The chain is built from TRBV4-1 and TRBJ2-7; D unclear. Sequenced input: PBMCs. CDR3 region: CASSQVVMRSYEQYF. The DNA for the CDR3 is TGCGCCAGCAGCCAAGTGGTTATGAGGTCCTACGAGCAGTACTTC.